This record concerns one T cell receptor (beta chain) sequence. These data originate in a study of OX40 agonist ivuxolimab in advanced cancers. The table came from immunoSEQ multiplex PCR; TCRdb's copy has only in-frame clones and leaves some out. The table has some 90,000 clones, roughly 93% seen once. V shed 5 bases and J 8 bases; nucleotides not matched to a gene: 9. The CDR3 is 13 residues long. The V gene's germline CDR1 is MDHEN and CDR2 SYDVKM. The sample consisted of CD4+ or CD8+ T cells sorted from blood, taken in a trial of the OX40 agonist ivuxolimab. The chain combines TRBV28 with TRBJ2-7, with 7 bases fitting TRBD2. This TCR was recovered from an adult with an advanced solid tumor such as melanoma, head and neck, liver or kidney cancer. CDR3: CASSLLGGSQQYF. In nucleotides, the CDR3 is TGTGCCAGCAGTCTCCTGGGGGGGTCTCAGCAGTACTTC.